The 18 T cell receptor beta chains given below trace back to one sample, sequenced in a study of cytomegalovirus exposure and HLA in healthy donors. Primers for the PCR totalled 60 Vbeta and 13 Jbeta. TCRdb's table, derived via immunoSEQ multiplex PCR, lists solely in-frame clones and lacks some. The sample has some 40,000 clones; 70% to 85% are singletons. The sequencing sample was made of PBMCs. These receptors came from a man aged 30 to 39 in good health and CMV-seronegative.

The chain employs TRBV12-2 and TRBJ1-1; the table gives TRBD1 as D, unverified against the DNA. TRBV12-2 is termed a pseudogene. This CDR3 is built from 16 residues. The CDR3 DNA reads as TGTGCAAGTCGCTTCATGGACAGGGGGAACGGTGCTGAAGCTTTCTTT. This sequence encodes CASRFMDRGNGAEAFF.

CDR3 coding DNA: TGTGCCAGCAGTACTCACGGAGCAGCGGAGGGCTACACCTTC. It is translated as CASSTHGAAEGYTF. J is TRBJ1-2 and V is TRBV27; D gene unclear. V was clipped by 5 bases and J by 8 bases, with 18 bases between them. CDR1 is MNHEY and CDR2 is SMNVEV in the germline V gene (reference sequence). This CDR3 comprises 14 residues.

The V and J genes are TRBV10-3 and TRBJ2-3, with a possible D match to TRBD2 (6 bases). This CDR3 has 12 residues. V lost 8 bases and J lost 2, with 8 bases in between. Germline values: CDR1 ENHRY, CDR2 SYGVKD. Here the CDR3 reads CAIGGSTDTQYF. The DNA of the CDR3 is TGTGCCATCGGAGGGTCCACAGATACGCAGTATTTT.

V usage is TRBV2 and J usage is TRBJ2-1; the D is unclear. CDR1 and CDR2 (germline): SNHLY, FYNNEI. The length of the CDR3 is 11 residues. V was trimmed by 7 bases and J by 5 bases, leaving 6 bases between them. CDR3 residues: CASNGDNEQFF. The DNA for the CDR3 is TGTGCCAGCAATGGAGACAATGAGCAGTTCTTC.

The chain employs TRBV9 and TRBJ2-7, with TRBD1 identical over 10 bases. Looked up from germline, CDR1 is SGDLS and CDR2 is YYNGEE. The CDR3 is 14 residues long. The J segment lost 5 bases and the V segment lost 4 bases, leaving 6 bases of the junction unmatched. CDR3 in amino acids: CASSLLGQGDEQYF. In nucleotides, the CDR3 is TGTGCCAGCAGCCTCCTCGGACAGGGGGACGAGCAGTACTTC.

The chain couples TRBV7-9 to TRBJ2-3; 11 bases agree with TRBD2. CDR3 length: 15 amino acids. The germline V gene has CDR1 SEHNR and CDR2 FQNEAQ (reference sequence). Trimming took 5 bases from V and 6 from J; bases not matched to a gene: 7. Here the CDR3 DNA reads TGTGCCAGCAGCCCGGGACTAGCGGAGGGGGATACGCAGTATTTT. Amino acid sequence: CASSPGLAEGDTQYF.

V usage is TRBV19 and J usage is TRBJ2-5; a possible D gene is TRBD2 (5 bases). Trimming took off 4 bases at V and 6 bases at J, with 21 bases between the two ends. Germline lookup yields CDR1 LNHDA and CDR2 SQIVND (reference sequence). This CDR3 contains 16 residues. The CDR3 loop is CASSKNTGVREKTQYF. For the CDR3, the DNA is TGTGCCAGTAGTAAAAATACCGGGGTTCGGGAAAAGACCCAGTACTTC.

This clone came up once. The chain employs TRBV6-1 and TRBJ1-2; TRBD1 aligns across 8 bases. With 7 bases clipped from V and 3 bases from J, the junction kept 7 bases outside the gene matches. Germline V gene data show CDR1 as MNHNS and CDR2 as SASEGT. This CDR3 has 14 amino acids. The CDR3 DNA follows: TGTGCCAGCATCCTAAGGGACAGGTACTATGGCTACACCTTC. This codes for CASILRDRYYGYTF.

The CDR3 loop reads CASSLGGTGGNGYTF. CDR3 DNA: TGTGCCAGCAGCTTAGGCGGGACAGGGGGCAATGGCTACACCTTC. J is TRBJ1-2 and V is TRBV7-9; 12 bases are a match to TRBD1. V trimming: 1 base; J trimming: 6 bases; junction bases outside the gene matches: 3. Germline loops: CDR1 SEHNR, CDR2 FQNEAQ (reference sequence). This CDR3 region has 15 residues.

In DNA, the CDR3 is TGTGCCAGCAGCCGGCCTAGCGGGGGGGCCGAGACCCAGTACTTC. This sequence encodes CASSRPSGGAETQYF. The V call is TRBV5-5, the J call TRBJ2-5; TRBD2 aligns across 12 bases. The J segment lost 5 bases and the V segment lost 4 bases, leaving 6 bases of the junction unmatched. The CDR3 has 15 amino acids. Germline V gene data show CDR1 as SGHKS and CDR2 as YYEKEE (reference sequence).

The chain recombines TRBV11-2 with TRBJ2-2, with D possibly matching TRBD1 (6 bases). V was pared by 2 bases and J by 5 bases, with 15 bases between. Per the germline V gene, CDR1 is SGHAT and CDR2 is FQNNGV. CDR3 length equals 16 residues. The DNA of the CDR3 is TGTGCCAGCAGCTTAAGGGGGAATAGGGAGACCGGGGAGCTGTTTTTT. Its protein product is CASSLRGNRETGELFF.

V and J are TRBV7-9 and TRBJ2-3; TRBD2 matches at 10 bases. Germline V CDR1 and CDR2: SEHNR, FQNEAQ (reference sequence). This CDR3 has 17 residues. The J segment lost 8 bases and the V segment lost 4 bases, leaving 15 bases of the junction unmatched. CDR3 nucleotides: TGTGCCAGCAGCTACCAGGGAACTAGCGGGGAGGGCGGTACGCAGTATTTT. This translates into CASSYQGTSGEGGTQYF.

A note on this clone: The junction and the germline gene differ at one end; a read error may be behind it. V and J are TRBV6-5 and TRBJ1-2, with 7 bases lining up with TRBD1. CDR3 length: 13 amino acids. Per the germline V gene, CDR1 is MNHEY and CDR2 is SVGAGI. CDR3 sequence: CASSYIRGSGYPF. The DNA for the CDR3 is TGTGCCAGCAGTTACATCAGGGGGTCTGGCTACCCCTTC.

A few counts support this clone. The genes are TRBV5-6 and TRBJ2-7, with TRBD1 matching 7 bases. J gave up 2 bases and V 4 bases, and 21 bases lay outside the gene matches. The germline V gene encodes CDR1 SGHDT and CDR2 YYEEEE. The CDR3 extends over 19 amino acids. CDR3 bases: TGTGCCAGCAGCAATATCCCCGGGACCCACAGGGGAAGTACCTACGAGCAGTACTTC. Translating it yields CASSNIPGTHRGSTYEQYF.

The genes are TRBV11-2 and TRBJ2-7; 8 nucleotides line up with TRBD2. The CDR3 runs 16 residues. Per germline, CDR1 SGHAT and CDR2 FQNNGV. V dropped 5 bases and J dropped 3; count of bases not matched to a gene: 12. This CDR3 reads CASSTSTSGGGYEQYF. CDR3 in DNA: TGTGCCAGCAGCACCTCAACTAGCGGAGGGGGCTACGAGCAGTACTTC.

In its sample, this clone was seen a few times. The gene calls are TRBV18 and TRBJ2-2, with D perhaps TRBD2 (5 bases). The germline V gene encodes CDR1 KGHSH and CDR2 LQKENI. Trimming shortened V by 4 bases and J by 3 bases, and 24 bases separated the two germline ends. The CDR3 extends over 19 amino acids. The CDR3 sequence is CASSLPSDGVEGDTGELFF. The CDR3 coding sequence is TGTGCCAGCTCACTACCTTCGGACGGGGTTGAGGGTGACACCGGGGAGCTGTTTTTT. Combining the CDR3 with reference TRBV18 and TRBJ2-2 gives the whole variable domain NAGVMQNPRHLVRRRGQEARLRCSPMKGHSHVYWYRQLPEEGLKFMVYLQKENIIDESGMPKERFSAEFPKEGPSILRIQQVVRGDSAAYFCASSLPSDGVEGDTGELFFGEGSRLTVL.

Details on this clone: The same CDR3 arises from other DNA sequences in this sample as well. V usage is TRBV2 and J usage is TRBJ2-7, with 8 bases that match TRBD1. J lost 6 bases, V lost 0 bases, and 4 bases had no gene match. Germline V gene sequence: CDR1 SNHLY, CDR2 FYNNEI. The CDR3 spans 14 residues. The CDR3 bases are TGTGCCAGCAGTGAAGCCGGGACAGGCCGCGAGCAGTACTTC. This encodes CASSEAGTGREQYF.

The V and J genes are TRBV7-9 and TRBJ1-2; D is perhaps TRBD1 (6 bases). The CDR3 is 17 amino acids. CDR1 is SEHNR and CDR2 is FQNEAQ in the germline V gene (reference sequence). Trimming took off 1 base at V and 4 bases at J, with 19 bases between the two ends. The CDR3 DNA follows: TGTGCCAGCAGCTTAGAGGGGGTACGGGTAGACCCCTATGGCTACACCTTC. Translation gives CASSLEGVRVDPYGYTF.